One sample yielded the 18 T cell receptor beta chains listed below, sequenced in a study of cytomegalovirus exposure and HLA in healthy donors. Measured with immunoSEQ multiplex PCR; TCRdb has only the in-frame clones, and not every one. The sample carries some 150,000 clones, approximately 87% recorded once. Sequenced: PBMCs. The origin of the receptors is a woman in her twenties or thirties in good health and CMV-seronegative.

This clone appeared once. The chain is built from TRBV27 and TRBJ2-7; TRBD1 aligns across 8 bases. Germline CDR1 MNHEY, CDR2 SMNVEV (reference sequence). There are 15 residues in the CDR3. Trimming at V came to 5 bases and at J to 0 bases, leaving 6 bases not matched to a gene. This CDR3 is CASSQGQDHSYEQYF. The CDR3 DNA is TGTGCCAGCAGTCAGGGACAGGATCACTCCTACGAGCAGTACTTC.

The J gene is TRBJ2-3, the V gene TRBV9, with a tentative D call TRBD2 (7 bases). The CDR3 length is 16 residues. Germline V gene lookup returns CDR1 SGDLS and CDR2 YYNGEE. V lost 4 bases and J lost 0, with 15 bases in between. The CDR3 is CASSLLRGGSTDTQYF. The CDR3 nucleotides are TGTGCCAGCAGCTTACTTAGGGGGGGAAGCACAGATACGCAGTATTTT.

The chain recombines TRBV5-1 with TRBJ1-6; no firm D call. Looked up from germline, CDR1 is SGHRS and CDR2 is YFSETQ. The germline V and J ends were trimmed by 0 bases and 7 bases, with 11 bases remaining between them. CDR3 length: 15 amino acids. CDR3 sequence reads: CASSLDSSPNSPLHF. CDR3 coding DNA: TGCGCCAGCAGCTTGGATAGCAGTCCAAATTCACCCCTCCACTTT.

This chain links TRBV10-3 with TRBJ1-2, with D unclear. Germline assignment: CDR1 ENHRY and CDR2 SYGVKD. The V end was cut by 8 bases, the J end by 5 bases, with 15 bases between. This CDR3 is built from 13 residues. The CDR3 here is CAISQFREYGYTF. The DNA of the CDR3 is TGTGCCATCTCCCAATTTCGGGAATATGGCTACACCTTC.

This clone was counted between two and nine times. The rearrangement joins TRBV6-1 to TRBJ1-1; 8 bases align to TRBD1. V was pared by 3 bases and J by 0 bases, with 6 bases of the junction left unmatched. CDR1 is MNHNS and CDR2 is SASEGT in the germline V gene. The CDR3 totals 16 residues. This chain's CDR3 is CASSDGTGPMNTEAFF. CDR3 DNA sequence: TGTGCCAGCAGTGACGGGACAGGCCCAATGAACACTGAAGCTTTCTTT.

The chain couples TRBV5-4 to TRBJ1-3; 7 bases match TRBD1. The CDR3 consists of 15 residues. Germline CDR1 is SGHNT and CDR2 is YYREEE (reference sequence). The V gene end was trimmed by 0 bases and the J gene end by 4 bases; junction bases not matched to a gene: 4. This CDR3 reads CASSLEGASGNTIYF. The CDR3 region has the DNA TGTGCCAGCAGCTTGGAGGGGGCCTCAGGAAACACCATATATTTT.

This clone appeared a few times. The chain uses TRBV5-4 and TRBJ1-3, with TRBD1 matching 9 bases. Germline-derived CDR1 and CDR2 are SGHNT and YYREEE (reference sequence). CDR3 length equals 13 residues. The ends lost 4 bases at V and 7 bases at J; junction bases unmatched: 3. CDR3 bases: TGTGCCAGCAGCGTACAGGGGGCTAACACCATATATTTT. Translated: CASSVQGANTIYF.

The chain links TRBV19 to TRBJ1-5, with no clear D. CDR3 length: 13 amino acids. Germline CDR1 LNHDA, CDR2 SQIVND (reference sequence). The V end lost 3 bases, the J end lost 8 bases, and 11 bases lay between the germline ends. The CDR3, as DNA: TGTGCCAGTAGTATGGGCAGCTGGAAGCCCCAGCATTTT. Translating gives CASSMGSWKPQHF. Based on the CDR3 plus reference TRBV19 and TRBJ1-5, the full variable domain is DGGITQSPKYLFRKEGQNVTLSCEQNLNHDAMYWYRQDPGQGLRLIYYSQIVNDFQKGDIAEGYSVSREKKESFPLTVTSAQKNPTAFYLCASSMGSWKPQHFGDGTRLSIL.

The chain couples TRBV30 to TRBJ2-1; 10 bases agree with TRBD1. J was trimmed by 7 bases and V by 5 bases; bases with no gene match: 8. Per germline, CDR1 GTSNPN and CDR2 SVGIG (reference sequence). The CDR3 length is 14 residues. The DNA of the CDR3 is TGTGCCTGGGCGACCGGACAGGGGGGGAATGAGCAGTTCTTC. It translates to CAWATGQGGNEQFF. Variable domain in full (rest from reference TRBV30 and TRBJ2-1): SQTIHQWPATLVQPVGSPLSLECTVEGTSNPNLYWYRQAAGRGLQLLFYSVGIGQISSEVPQNLSASRPQDRQFILSSKKLLLSDSGFYLCAWATGQGGNEQFFGPGTRLTVL.

The V call is TRBV11-2, the J call TRBJ1-5, with a weak D call TRBD1 (5 bases). The length of the CDR3 is 16 residues. V lost 0 bases and J 4 bases, leaving 13 bases between the germline ends. Germline V CDR1 and CDR2: SGHAT, FQNNGV. CDR3 coding DNA: TGTGCCAGCAGCTTAGATTCGGCAGGGAAGAATCAGCCCCAGCATTTT. This gives the protein CASSLDSAGKNQPQHF.

The chain is built from TRBV6-6 and TRBJ2-7; D call uncertain. There are 13 residues in the CDR3. The germline CDR1 and CDR2 sequences are MNHNY and SVGAGI (reference sequence). V dropped 2 bases and J dropped 3 bases, with 8 bases sitting between them. CDR3 protein: CASSYPPGYEQYF. DNA of the CDR3: TGTGCCAGCAGTTACCCCCCGGGCTACGAGCAGTACTTC.

The chain is built from TRBV19 and TRBJ2-6; D is possibly TRBD2 (6 bases). Trimming cost V 9 bases and J 0 bases, with 9 bases left between them. Germline V gives CDR1 LNHDA, CDR2 SQIVND (reference sequence). This CDR3 is built from 14 residues. CDR3 sequence (DNA): TGTGCCAGCGTGGACTACTCTGGGGCCAACGTCCTGACTTTC. Its translation: CASVDYSGANVLTF.

The rearrangement uses TRBV10-3 and TRBJ1-1, with TRBD1 as a possible D gene (6 bases). V lost 5 bases to trimming and J lost 4 bases, with 11 bases between them. Germline values: CDR1 ENHRY, CDR2 SYGVKD. CDR3 length: 13 amino acids. The CDR3 loop is CAISPKGVTEAFF. The CDR3 region has the DNA TGTGCCATCAGTCCCAAGGGGGTCACTGAAGCTTTCTTT.

This chain joins TRBV18 and TRBJ2-1, with TRBD1 identical over 9 bases. The CDR3 totals 13 residues. Germline V gives CDR1 KGHSH, CDR2 LQKENI. Trimming took 6 bases from V and 6 from J; bases not matched to a gene: 3. CDR3 sequence (DNA): TGTGCCAGCTCCCCGACAGGGGGCAATGAGCAGTTCTTC. Amino acids: CASSPTGGNEQFF.

The chain carries TRBV7-2 and TRBJ1-4, with a possible D match to TRBD1 (5 bases). The CDR3 is made up of 15 amino acids. The germline V gene encodes CDR1 SGHTA and CDR2 FQGNSA. The V and J ends lost 6 bases and 10 bases respectively, with 21 bases between them. The CDR3 spells CASRKIEAGRGKLFF. DNA for the CDR3: TGTGCCAGCAGGAAGATAGAAGCAGGGCGAGGAAAACTGTTTTTT.

The rearrangement joins TRBV30 to TRBJ2-3, with D unresolved. The V and J ends lost 0 bases and 0 bases respectively, with 16 bases between them. This CDR3 region has 17 residues. The germline gives CDR1 GTSNPN, CDR2 SVGIG (reference sequence). CDR3 in amino acids: CAWSVRLGHRSTDTQYF. The CDR3 DNA sequence: TGTGCCTGGAGTGTTCGGCTGGGCCACCGAAGCACAGATACGCAGTATTTT.

Of note for this clone: The sample contains more than one DNA sequence encoding this CDR3. The chain recombines TRBV5-1 with TRBJ1-1, with D unclear. Trimming cost V 5 bases and J 3 bases, with 5 bases left between them. In germline, CDR1 is SGHRS, CDR2 YFSETQ. The CDR3 covers 11 residues. CDR3 in DNA: TGCGCCAGCAGGAGGGACACTGAAGCTTTCTTT. It yields the protein CASRRDTEAFF.

This clone was seen a single time. This chain joins TRBV29-1 and TRBJ2-7; 7 positions agree with TRBD1. From germline, CDR1 is SQVTM and CDR2 ANQGSEA. The CDR3 consists of 14 residues. The junction had 9 bases not matched to a gene; V was cut back by 4 bases and J by 3 bases. CDR3 nucleotides: TGCAGCGTTGTCAAGGGACAGTCCAGCTACGAGCAGTACTTC. Its protein product is CSVVKGQSSYEQYF.